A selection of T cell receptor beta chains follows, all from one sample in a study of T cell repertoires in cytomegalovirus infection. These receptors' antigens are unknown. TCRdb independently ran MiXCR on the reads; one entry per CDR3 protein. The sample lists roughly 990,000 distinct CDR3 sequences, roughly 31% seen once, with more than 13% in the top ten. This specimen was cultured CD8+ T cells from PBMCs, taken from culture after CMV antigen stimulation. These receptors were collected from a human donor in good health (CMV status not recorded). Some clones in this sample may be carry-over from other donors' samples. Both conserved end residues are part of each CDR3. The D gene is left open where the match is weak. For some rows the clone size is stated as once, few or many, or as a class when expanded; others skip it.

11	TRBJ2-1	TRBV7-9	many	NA	TGTGCCAGCAGTCTAGAGGATGAGCAGTTCTTC	CASSLEDEQFF
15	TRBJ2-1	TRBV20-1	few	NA	TGCAGTGCTAGAGATTGGGATTCCTCCTACAATGAGCAGTTCTTC	CSARDWDSSYNEQFF
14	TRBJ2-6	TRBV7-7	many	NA	TGTGCTAGCAGCATGGGCTCTGGGGCCAACGTCCTGACTTTC	CASSMGSGANVLTF
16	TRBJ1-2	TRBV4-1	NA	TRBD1	TGCGCCAGCAGCCTTCCTGGGACAGAGTCCTTTTATGGCTACACCTTC	CASSLPGTESFYGYTF
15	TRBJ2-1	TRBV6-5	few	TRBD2	TGTGCCAGCTCGCAGAGCGGGGGGTATTACAATGAGCAGTTCTTC	CASSQSGGYYNEQFF
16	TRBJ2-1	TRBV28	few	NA	TGTGCCAGCAGTCCTGGTCTTGGGGGACGCTACAATGAGCAGTTCTTC	CASSPGLGGRYNEQFF
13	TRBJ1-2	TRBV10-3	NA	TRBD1	TGTGCCATCCGTTCCGGGACAGACTATGGCTACACCTTC	CAIRSGTDYGYTF
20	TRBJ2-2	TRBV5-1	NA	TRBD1	TGCGCCAGCAGAGGACCTAGGGACAGGCCTCTTCAAATGAACACCGGGGAGCTGTTTTTT	CASRGPRDRPLQMNTGELFF
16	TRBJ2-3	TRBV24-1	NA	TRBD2	TGTGCCGCAGCGGGGACGCGGGGTCGAGACACTTATACGCAGTATTTT	CAAAGTRGRDTYTQYF
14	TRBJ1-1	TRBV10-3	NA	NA	TGTGCCATCAGCCCCGGCCGCGCGGACACTGAAGCTTTCTTT	CAISPGRADTEAFF